Listed here are 25 T cell receptor beta chains from one sample, sequenced in a study of shared clonotypes between healthy human individuals. Clones were read by immunoSEQ multiplex PCR, and TCRdb kept only the in-frame ones, dropping some. The table includes about 490,000 clones, over 70% detected once. Source material: PBMCs. These receptor sequences come from a woman aged 40 to 50 in good health. Some clones in this sample may be carry-over from other donors' samples.

The count of this clone is one. The V gene is TRBV6-6, the J gene TRBJ2-7; possibly TRBD2 for D (6 bases). CDR1 MNHNY and CDR2 SVGAGI come from the germline V gene (reference sequence). The CDR3 extends over 15 amino acids. V was shortened by 4 bases and J by 0 bases, with 13 bases between the two germline ends. The CDR3 protein is CASSSGDFYSYEQYF. In DNA, the CDR3 is TGTGCCAGCAGTTCGGGGGACTTCTACTCCTACGAGCAGTACTTC.

This chain joins TRBV5-1 and TRBJ2-7, with D unresolved. Germline V gene lookup returns CDR1 SGHRS and CDR2 YFSETQ. The CDR3 length is 12 residues. The ends were cut back, 5 bases at V and 1 base at J, with 7 bases in the middle. CDR3 in amino acids: CASRKGSYEQYF. CDR3 nucleotide sequence: TGCGCCAGCAGGAAGGGATCCTACGAGCAGTACTTC. The full variable domain, with the rest looked up from reference TRBV5-1 and TRBJ2-7, is KAGVTQTPRYLIKTRGQQVTLSCSPISGHRSVSWYQQTPGQGLQFLFEYFSETQRNKGNFPGRFSGRQFSNSRSEMNVSTLELGDSALYLCASRKGSYEQYFGPGTRLTVT.

This clone was picked up a small number of times. The rearrangement links TRBV5-1 to TRBJ1-2; weak D call: TRBD1 (6 bases). Germline V CDR1 and CDR2: SGHRS, YFSETQ. The V end was cut by 0 bases, the J end by 6 bases, with 15 bases between. This CDR3 spans 15 amino acids. CDR3 in amino acids: CASSLVGRGEDGYTF. The CDR3 DNA follows: TGCGCCAGCAGCTTGGTTGGCAGGGGTGAGGATGGCTACACCTTC.

The rearrangement joins TRBV19 to TRBJ2-2, with 8 positions matching TRBD1. The V gene's germline CDR1 is LNHDA and CDR2 SQIVND (reference sequence). The V and J ends lost 4 bases and 0 bases, in that order; junction bases with no gene match: 7. This CDR3 is 17 amino acids long. The CDR3 here is CASSKRTGPANTGELFF. DNA for the CDR3: TGTGCCAGTAGTAAACGGACAGGGCCAGCGAACACCGGGGAGCTGTTTTTT.

V gene TRBV7-8 combines with J gene TRBJ1-1, with TRBD1 as a possible D gene (6 bases). CDR3 size: 15 residues. V lost 5 bases and J lost 4, with 17 bases in between. CDR1 and CDR2 from the germline V gene are SGHVS and FQNEAQ. The CDR3 DNA reads TGTGCCAGCAGCCGAGACTCAGGGGCGGGCACTGAAGCTTTCTTT. This sequence encodes CASSRDSGAGTEAFF.

The gene calls are TRBV5-1 and TRBJ2-5; 11 nucleotides agree with TRBD2. The CDR3 contains 17 residues. The trim removed 0 bases at V and 5 bases at J, leaving 9 bases unmatched. Germline V lookup: CDR1 SGHRS, CDR2 YFSETQ. This CDR3 reads CASSLGTSGQGYETQYF. CDR3 nucleotides: TGCGCCAGCAGCTTGGGGACTAGCGGGCAAGGGTATGAGACCCAGTACTTC.

V and J are TRBV7-8 and TRBJ2-7, with D hard to call. V was cut by 2 bases and J by 6 bases, with 11 bases left in between. CDR1 is SGHVS and CDR2 is FQNEAQ in the germline V gene. CDR3 length: 13 amino acids. The CDR3 DNA reads TGTGCCAGCAGCTTAATGAACCATGGCGAGCAGTACTTC. Translation gives CASSLMNHGEQYF. Drawing the rest from reference TRBV7-8 and TRBJ2-7, the complete variable domain is GAGVSQSPRYKVAKRGQDVALRCDPISGHVSLFWYQQALGQGPEFLTYFQNEAQLDKSGLPSDRFFAERPEGSVSTLKIQRTQQEDSAVYLCASSLMNHGEQYFGPGTRLTVT.

For this clone: The junction and the germline gene differ at one end; a read error may be behind it. In the same sample, other DNA sequences code for this CDR3. The V gene is TRBV11-2, the J gene TRBJ2-3; 8 nucleotides line up with TRBD2. The CDR3 consists of 14 residues. Germline CDR1 and CDR2: SGHAT and FQNNGV. The CDR3 coding sequence is TGTGCCAGCAGCCGGGGGGGTACCACAGATACTCAGTATTTT. This encodes CASSRGGTTDTQYF.

This clone was recorded a few times. The V call is TRBV27, the J call TRBJ1-4; TRBD1 matches at 10 bases. Looked up from germline, CDR1 is MNHEY and CDR2 is SMNVEV (reference sequence). J gave up 8 bases and V 5 bases, and 11 bases lay outside the gene matches. The CDR3 contains 16 residues. CDR3 DNA: TGTGCCAGCAGTAATCCGATGGACAGGGGGTTCGAAAAACTGTTTTTT. Translation: CASSNPMDRGFEKLFF.

This sequence joins TRBV23-1 and TRBJ2-4; maybe TRBD2 (5 bases). TRBV23-1 is classed as an ORF, of uncertain function. This CDR3 is built from 16 residues. The V gene lost 3 bases and the J gene lost 3 bases, with 15 bases spanning the gap. Here the CDR3 reads CASSHPSGADKNIQYF. The CDR3 bases are TGCGCCAGCAGTCACCCGTCAGGAGCGGACAAAAACATTCAGTACTTC.

The chain combines TRBV30 with TRBJ2-3; 10 bases line up with TRBD2. The junction had 3 bases not matched to a gene; V was cut back by 2 bases and J by 1 base. The CDR3 totals 15 residues. The germline CDR1 and CDR2 sequences are GTSNPN and SVGIG (reference sequence). In DNA, the CDR3 is TGTGCCTGGAGTAGGCTAGCGGGGGGCACAGATACGCAGTATTTT. It specifies CAWSRLAGGTDTQYF.

This clone showed up just once. One base separates it from a far larger clone, so it is likely a read error. The rearrangement uses TRBV2 and TRBJ1-1; D remains unclear. The germline V gene has CDR1 SNHLY and CDR2 FYNNEI. The CDR3 covers 11 residues. With 6 bases removed from V and 1 base from J, the gap between germline ends came to 3 bases. CDR3 sequence reads: CASRANTEAFF. The CDR3, as DNA: TGTGCCAGCAGGGCGAACACTGAAGCTTTCTTT.

This clone appeared a single time. An end of the junction differs from the germline gene, which may be a read error. Additional DNA sequences in this sample encode the identical CDR3. This chain links TRBV15 with TRBJ2-1; D perhaps matches TRBD2 (6 bases). The CDR3 consists of 17 residues. Germline-derived CDR1 and CDR2 are LNHNV and YYDKDF (reference sequence). The CDR3 is CATNRDIGTLTDNEQFF. The CDR3 region has the DNA TGTGCCACCAACAGAGATATTGGGACTCTGACTGACAATGAGCAGTTCTTC.

The rearrangement joins TRBV15 to TRBJ1-4; 8 nucleotides agree with TRBD1. CDR1 is LNHNV and CDR2 is YYDKDF in the germline V gene (reference sequence). The CDR3 has 15 residues. The J segment lost 4 bases and the V segment lost 0 bases, leaving 1 base of the junction unmatched. CDR3 DNA sequence: TGTGCCACCAGCAGAGACAGGGGGCTTAATGAAAAACTGTTTTTT. As protein: CATSRDRGLNEKLFF.

Comments on this clone: The same CDR3 can be traced to other DNA sequences in this sample. V usage is TRBV2 and J usage is TRBJ2-5; 7 bases map to TRBD1. V shed 6 bases and J 5 bases; nucleotides not matched to a gene: 6. The CDR3 covers 13 residues. The V gene's germline CDR1 is SNHLY and CDR2 FYNNEI. The chain's CDR3 is CASRRGPGETQYF. The CDR3 nucleotides are TGTGCCAGCAGAAGGGGGCCGGGGGAGACCCAGTACTTC. Variable domain in full (rest from reference TRBV2 and TRBJ2-5): EPEVTQTPSHQVTQMGQEVILRCVPISNHLYFYWYRQILGQKVEFLVSFYNNEISEKSEIFDDQFSVERPDGSNFTLKIRSTKLEDSAMYFCASRRGPGETQYFGPGTRLLVL.

This clone turned up a few times. This sequence joins TRBV5-1 and TRBJ2-2, with a tentative D call TRBD1 (5 bases). The CDR3 is 16 amino acids. The V gene lost 1 base and the J gene lost 4 bases, with 14 bases spanning the gap. Germline V gene data show CDR1 as SGHRS and CDR2 as YFSETQ. The CDR3: CASSLPAGASTGELFF. DNA for the CDR3: TGCGCCAGCAGCTTGCCCGCTGGGGCGAGCACCGGGGAGCTGTTTTTT.

This clone was recorded a few times. A far larger clone is just one base off, so this is likely a read error. The chain links TRBV10-2 to TRBJ2-7; 14 nucleotides match TRBD2. Germline CDR1 is WSHSY and CDR2 is SAAADI. The CDR3 has 19 amino acids. Losses at the gene ends were 6 bases for V and 2 bases for J; bases not matched to a gene: 15. DNA for the CDR3: TGCGCCAGCAGGCCCGGGGTGGGACTAGCGGGAGTCCACCCCTACGAGCAGTACTTC. Its translation is CASRPGVGLAGVHPYEQYF.

The V and J genes are TRBV27 and TRBJ1-5, with no clear D. The CDR3 loop spans 17 amino acids. V lost 8 bases and J 6 bases, leaving 26 bases between the germline ends. The germline gives CDR1 MNHEY, CDR2 SMNVEV (reference sequence). The CDR3 sequence: CASGQFGVGKFGQPQHF. DNA of the CDR3: TGTGCCAGCGGCCAGTTCGGGGTCGGGAAATTCGGTCAGCCCCAGCATTTT.

In its sample, this clone was seen a few times. This rearrangement joins TRBV2 to TRBJ2-7, with a possible D match to TRBD2 (6 bases). The CDR3 contains 14 residues. Deletions cut 3 bases from V and 4 bases from J, with 13 bases between. Germline CDR1 reads SNHLY; CDR2 reads FYNNEI. CDR3 nucleotides: TGTGCCAGCAGTGACGAGCAGGGAGGATACGAGCAGTACTTC. Translated: CASSDEQGGYEQYF. Using reference TRBV2 and TRBJ2-7 for the parts outside the CDR3, the full variable domain is EPEVTQTPSHQVTQMGQEVILRCVPISNHLYFYWYRQILGQKVEFLVSFYNNEISEKSEIFDDQFSVERPDGSNFTLKIRSTKLEDSAMYFCASSDEQGGYEQYFGPGTRLTVT.

The V and J genes are TRBV27 and TRBJ2-1; D might be TRBD2 (6 bases). The CDR3 has 14 residues. Per the germline V gene, CDR1 is MNHEY and CDR2 is SMNVEV (reference sequence). Trimming pared 1 base from V and 10 bases from J, leaving 14 bases between. The CDR3 here is CASSLFPGAQEQFF. The CDR3 coding sequence is TGTGCCAGCAGTTTATTTCCGGGAGCACAGGAGCAGTTCTTC.

The genes are TRBV30 and TRBJ1-5; D is unresolved. This CDR3 contains 13 residues. Trimming cost V 5 bases and J 7 bases, with 15 bases left between them. From germline, CDR1 is GTSNPN and CDR2 SVGIG (reference sequence). The DNA for the CDR3 is TGTGCCTGGGAAGGCGGGCATGGGCAGCCCCAGCATTTT. Its protein product is CAWEGGHGQPQHF.

As for this clone: A much larger clone differs from this one at a single base, so this may be a read error. The V gene is TRBV14, the J gene TRBJ2-2; D is perhaps TRBD2 (5 bases). V lost 5 bases to trimming and J lost 0 bases, with 10 bases between them. The CDR3 runs to 15 residues. Germline-derived CDR1 and CDR2 are SGHDN and FVKESK. The CDR3 sequence is CASSKKLANTGELFF. CDR3 DNA sequence: TGTGCCAGCAGCAAAAAACTAGCGAACACCGGGGAGCTGTTTTTT.

This chain joins TRBV7-9 and TRBJ2-1; 13 nucleotides align to TRBD2. The CDR3 has 15 amino acids. The J segment lost 7 bases and the V segment lost 5 bases, leaving 5 bases of the junction unmatched. Germline CDR1 is SEHNR and CDR2 is FQNEAQ (reference sequence). The CDR3 nucleotides read TGTGCCAGCAGCCCCGGGACTAGCGGGGTTAATGAGCAGTTCTTC. The encoded protein is CASSPGTSGVNEQFF.

The V call is TRBV11-3, the J call TRBJ1-5, with D hard to call. The germline V gene encodes CDR1 SGHNT and CDR2 YENEEA. V lost 1 base to trimming and J lost 4 bases, with 8 bases between them. The CDR3 is 14 residues long. CDR3 nucleotide sequence: TGTGCCAGCAGCTTAGGGTGGTATAATCAGCCCCAGCATTTT. Its protein is CASSLGWYNQPQHF.

As DNA, the CDR3 is TGTGCCAGCAGTGTTCCGGGACAGGGGAACTACAATGAGCAGTTCTTC. Translating it yields CASSVPGQGNYNEQFF. The V call is TRBV2, the J call TRBJ2-1, with 10 bases matching TRBD1. CDR1 is SNHLY and CDR2 is FYNNEI in the germline V gene. Losses at the gene ends were 4 bases for V and 3 bases for J; bases not matched to a gene: 6. The CDR3 sequence is 16 residues long.